Listed below are T cell receptor beta chains from one sample, sequenced in a study of T cells in Graves' hyperthyroidism and ophthalmopathy. MiXCR was run by TCRdb on the multiplex PCR reads, yielding one entry per CDR3 protein. The table records some 460,000 distinct CDR3 sequences, about a sixth of them present only once. Source material: blood. The source of these receptors is a woman between 18 and 29 years old with Graves' hyperthyroidism. The conserved cysteine and the conserved F or W are not part of the CDR3 here.

V gene | CDR3 protein
TRBV11-2 | ASSPYPRQGTYNEQF
TRBV6-5 | ASSYDRGQVWGTEAF
TRBV12-3/TRBV12-4 | ASSFGSTRAAGELF
TRBV7-9 | ASASAGSPSYNEQF
TRBV29-1 | SVERLGRGGDTQY
TRBV7-2 | ASSPPGTRNTGELF
TRBV20-1 | SARGTGNQPQH
TRBV18 | ASSNAGLAGDDGTQY
TRBV24-1 | ATSDILTGGEQTQY
TRBV2 | ASSESRNTGELF
TRBV7-3 | ASSSTGQAGSYEQY
TRBV4-3 | ASSQAPGLAGGLDTQY
TRBV18 | ASSPRPNAEGTQY